The present T cell receptor beta chain was sequenced within a study of OX40 agonist ivuxolimab in advanced cancers. For the study at large: Allowance was made for prior anti-PD-1, anti-PD-L1 or anti-CTLA-4 therapy, and 40% to 45% had some.

As regards this clone: Its specificity is unknown.

Method: immunoSEQ multiplex PCR; TCRdb's copy keeps in-frame clones and lacks some. Of some 41,000 clones detected, around 83% appear once; the ten largest clones hold approximately 16%. This CDR3 has 11 residues. Germline-derived CDR1 and CDR2 are GTSNPN and SVGIG (reference sequence). V lost 1 base to trimming and J lost 1 base, with 0 bases between them. General study findings and limits: Partial responders dosed at 0.1-3.0 mg/kg displayed clonal expansion ranking among the lowest.

This sequence was found in an adult with an advanced solid tumor such as melanoma, head and neck, liver or kidney cancer. The rearrangement uses TRBV30 and TRBJ2-3; D gene uncertain. This specimen was CD4+ or CD8+ T cells sorted from blood, taken in a trial of the OX40 agonist ivuxolimab. For the CDR3, the DNA is TGTGCCTGGAGTGGCACAGATACGCAGTATTTT. Encoded protein: CAWSGTDTQYF.